This TCR beta chain came from a study of tumor-infiltrating lymphocytes in primary liver carcinoma. The roughly 17-31 mg bulk tissue piece was not sorted before simultaneous RNA and DNA extraction. In regard to this clonotype: Its antigen remains unidentified. A read error may account for a junction end that differs from germline.

This CDR3 contains 17 residues. CDR1 DFQATT and CDR2 SNEGSKA come from the germline V gene (reference sequence). Starting material of about 480 ng total RNA yielded TCR beta cDNA via a constant-region primer. Nested multiplex PCR, run for three rounds with slightly modified ARM-PCR, yielded TCR beta libraries. Researchers ran the first two PCR rounds for roughly 11 cycles each with TRBV1-TRBV30 forward primers and a C-beta reverse primer. TCRdb processed the multiplex PCR reads anew with MiXCR; each CDR3 protein has one entry. Among more than 100,000 distinct CDR3 sequences listed, around 70% were seen once. Points from the study as a whole: Lesser overlap characterized tumor-adjacent and tumor-blood pairs relative to tumor region pairs.

The V gene is TRBV20-1, the J gene TRBJ2-3; 9 nucleotides match TRBD2. The sample was tumor-adjacent normal liver tissue. This receptor was identified in a woman aged 60-75 years with primary liver carcinoma and hepatitis B virus infection. The CDR3 coding sequence is TGCAGTGCTAGAGTTCGGTTTAAGCGGGAGGCGAAAGATACGCATTATTTT. Amino acids: CSARVRFKREAKDTHYF.